Below, 15 T cell receptor beta chains from the same sample are listed, as sequenced in a study of technical replicates of blood from four donors. Profiled with immunoSEQ multiplex PCR; TCRdb holds only in-frame clones, not every one. The sample holds some 81,000 clones, around 90% seen once. The material sequenced was T cells isolated from PBMCs. These receptors were taken from a human donor in good health.

The V gene is TRBV7-9, the J gene TRBJ2-7; weak D call: TRBD1 (6 bases). V shed 5 bases and J shed 8 bases, with 16 bases lying between them. The CDR3 has 13 amino acids. Germline CDR1 is SEHNR and CDR2 is FQNEAQ (reference sequence). The DNA for the CDR3 is TGTGCCAGCAGCCTTAGGACAGATTTGAAGCAGTACTTC. Translation: CASSLRTDLKQYF.

The chain carries TRBV27 and TRBJ1-2; perhaps TRBD1 as D (6 bases). The CDR3 consists of 13 residues. V lost 6 bases, J lost 8 bases, and 16 bases lay in between. The V gene's germline CDR1 is MNHEY and CDR2 SMNVEV (reference sequence). This CDR3 reads CASSPRDTGGYTF. The CDR3 nucleotides read TGTGCCAGCAGCCCCCGGGACACGGGGGGCTACACCTTC.

V gene TRBV7-8 combines with J gene TRBJ1-1; TRBD1 is a possible D gene (6 bases). This CDR3 contains 16 residues. Trimming left V 3 bases short and J 2 bases short, with 16 bases between. Germline values: CDR1 SGHVS, CDR2 FQNEAQ. CDR3 sequence (DNA): TGTGCCAGCAGCTTCCCCCTAGACAGGATCAACACTGAAGCTTTCTTT. Its translation is CASSFPLDRINTEAFF.

CDR3 sequence reads: CASSLALTPSYGYTF. As DNA, the CDR3 is TGTGCCAGCAGCTTAGCGTTAACCCCCAGCTATGGCTACACCTTC. The rearrangement uses TRBV7-8 and TRBJ1-2; D gene ambiguous. The CDR3 is 15 residues long. Trimming removed 0 bases from V and 4 bases from J, with 12 bases in between. From germline, CDR1 is SGHVS and CDR2 FQNEAQ.

This clone was counted a single time. This sequence joins TRBV29-1 and TRBJ1-2; the D is unclear. The CDR3 is made up of 11 amino acids. Germline loops: CDR1 SQVTM, CDR2 ANQGSEA. The V end was cut by 4 bases, the J end by 8 bases, with 11 bases between. The CDR3 spells CSVGVGPGYTF. For the CDR3, the DNA is TGCAGCGTTGGAGTGGGCCCGGGCTACACCTTC.

The V call is TRBV9, the J call TRBJ2-7; TRBD2 matches at 10 bases. Germline loops: CDR1 SGDLS, CDR2 YYNGEE. V lost 5 bases, J lost 7 bases, and 12 bases stayed unmatched. The CDR3 is made up of 15 amino acids. CDR3 sequence: CASSPRASGSEEQYF. CDR3 nucleotide sequence: TGTGCCAGCAGTCCGCGGGCTAGCGGGAGTGAAGAGCAGTACTTC.

The chain recombines TRBV30 with TRBJ1-2; TRBD1 agrees at 9 bases. The CDR3 length is 13 residues. The ends lost 5 bases at V and 6 bases at J; junction bases unmatched: 7. Germline CDR1 reads GTSNPN; CDR2 reads SVGIG (reference sequence). CDR3 nucleotide sequence: TGTGCCTGGGGGACAGGGAGGGTGAATGGCTACACCTTC. Amino acid sequence: CAWGTGRVNGYTF.

The rearrangement uses TRBV7-9 and TRBJ2-2; TRBD1 aligns across 10 bases. Germline CDR1 and CDR2: SEHNR and FQNEAQ (reference sequence). V lost 5 bases, J lost 4 bases, and 4 bases stayed unmatched. CDR3 length: 15 residues. The CDR3 sequence is CASSPGQGSTGELFF. The CDR3 DNA reads as TGTGCCAGCAGCCCGGGACAGGGGAGCACCGGGGAGCTGTTTTTT.

This clone was picked up a small number of times. The CDR3 DNA reads TGCGCCAGCAGCCATTCCGGGACAGGGGGTCGGACTGAAGCTTTCTTT. Translation gives CASSHSGTGGRTEAFF. The genes are TRBV4-1 and TRBJ1-1; 11 bases align to TRBD1. This CDR3 spans 16 amino acids. CDR1 is MGHRA, CDR2 YSYEKL, per germline. Unmatched junction bases numbered 8, after V lost 3 bases and J lost 5 bases.

The chain recombines TRBV7-6 with TRBJ2-1; 11 bases agree with TRBD2. The CDR3 consists of 15 residues. CDR1 and CDR2 (germline): SGHVS, FNYEAQ. Trimming took 6 bases from V and 5 from J; bases not matched to a gene: 6. CDR3 sequence (DNA): TGTGCCAGCAGAACCGGGACTAGCGGAGACAATGAGCAGTTCTTC. This gives the protein CASRTGTSGDNEQFF.

This chain connects TRBV2 to TRBJ2-5; D is unclear. The CDR3 is 8 residues long. The V gene's germline CDR1 is SNHLY and CDR2 FYNNEI. The CDR3 protein is CTSKTQYF. Written as DNA, the CDR3 is TGTACGAGTAAGACCCAGTACTTC.

The chain combines TRBV2 with TRBJ2-1, with D perhaps TRBD2 (5 bases). The CDR3 contains 14 residues. The ends were cut back, 7 bases at V and 6 bases at J, with 16 bases in the middle. CDR1 SNHLY and CDR2 FYNNEI come from the germline V gene. The CDR3 coding sequence is TGTGCCAGCATGAGGGCTAGAAAAGTCAATGAGCAGTTCTTC. Translating gives CASMRARKVNEQFF.

The J gene is TRBJ2-5, the V gene TRBV4-1; a weak D match, TRBD2 (6 bases). V dropped 1 base and J dropped 5 bases, with 11 bases sitting between them. The CDR3 sequence is 14 residues long. Germline lookup yields CDR1 MGHRA and CDR2 YSYEKL. CDR3 loop: CASSQVTSPETQYF. In DNA, the CDR3 is TGCGCCAGCAGCCAAGTAACTAGCCCGGAGACCCAGTACTTC.

The chain couples TRBV19 to TRBJ1-5; D call uncertain. CDR3 size: 14 residues. From germline, CDR1 is LNHDA and CDR2 SQIVND (reference sequence). V lost 3 bases, J lost 5 bases, and 11 bases lay in between. Here the CDR3 reads CASSIDANDQPQHF. The CDR3 bases are TGTGCCAGTAGTATCGATGCGAATGATCAGCCCCAGCATTTT.

The J gene is TRBJ1-1, the V gene TRBV7-2, with 8 bases that match TRBD1. The length of the CDR3 is 17 residues. CDR1 and CDR2 (germline): SGHTA, FQGNSA. V shed 1 base and J 2 bases; nucleotides not matched to a gene: 9. CDR3 in DNA: TGTGCCAGCAGCTTAGGACTCCGGACAGGGCTCAACACTGAAGCTTTCTTT. This encodes CASSLGLRTGLNTEAFF.